This T cell receptor (beta chain) was found in a study of blood T cell repertoires in COVID-19. Study-level background: COVID-19 samples from acute and convalescent phases originated in the United States, Italy and Spain.

Clones were read by immunoSEQ multiplex PCR, and TCRdb kept only the in-frame ones, dropping some. The profile covers over 90,000 clones, with around 85% appearing a single time and roughly 25% taken by the ten largest. The sample consisted of peripheral blood. This clonotype was obtained from an elderly man with active or convalescent COVID-19.

CDR3 bases: TGTGCCAGCACCAACGATGGAGGCTATGGCTACACCTTC. As protein: CASTNDGGYGYTF. The genes are TRBV7-2 and TRBJ1-2, with D unresolved. Looked up from germline, CDR1 is SGHTA and CDR2 is FQGNSA. The CDR3 has 13 amino acids. Trimming took off 7 bases at V and 4 bases at J, with 13 bases between the two ends.